This T cell receptor beta chain was documented in a study of cytomegalovirus exposure and HLA in healthy donors. Across the study: In a later analysis, the roughly 120 validation repertoires were reported to have used the same platform as the approximately 700 first-cohort repertoires.

Sequenced by immunoSEQ multiplex PCR; TCRdb stores in-frame clones only, minus some. The sample has more than 95,000 clones, less than 90% seen once; the top ten hold about 4.4%. The sample was PBMCs. The clonotype was recovered from a man younger than 35 in good health and CMV-seropositive.

The CDR3 DNA reads as TGTGCCAGCTCACCAAGCGATGGTTTAGCCAAAAACATTCAGTACTTC. Its protein product is CASSPSDGLAKNIQYF. The chain employs TRBV18 and TRBJ2-4; no definite D call. Trimming cost V 2 bases and J 0 bases, with 11 bases left between them. This CDR3 is built from 16 residues. The V gene's germline CDR1 is KGHSH and CDR2 LQKENI.